This T cell receptor (beta chain) was recovered during a study of OX40 agonist ivuxolimab in advanced cancers. In the study overall: Prior anti-PD-1, anti-PD-L1 or anti-CTLA-4 therapy was allowed; around 40% had some.

TCRdb keeps only in-frame clones here, not all; method: immunoSEQ multiplex PCR. Of about 60,000 clones in the sample, roughly nine tenths were seen once. Study-level findings and limits: Averaged across samples, CD8+ T cells carried more expanded clones than CD4+ did. Low levels of normalized T-cell clonal expansion also appeared in some nonresponders.

The CDR3 totals 13 residues. The junction had 9 bases not matched to a gene; V was cut back by 8 bases and J by 7 bases. Germline V gene lookup returns CDR1 MNHNS and CDR2 SASEGT. Comment on this clone: Its cognate antigen is unknown.

The receptor was isolated from an adult with an advanced solid tumor such as melanoma, head and neck, liver or kidney cancer. The rearrangement links TRBV6-1 to TRBJ2-5, with 8 bases aligning to TRBD1. The sample in question was CD4+ or CD8+ T cells sorted from blood, obtained in a trial of the OX40 agonist ivuxolimab. CDR3 DNA: TGTGCCAGCGAACAGGGGGGAGTTCGGACCCAGTACTTC. Translation gives CASEQGGVRTQYF.